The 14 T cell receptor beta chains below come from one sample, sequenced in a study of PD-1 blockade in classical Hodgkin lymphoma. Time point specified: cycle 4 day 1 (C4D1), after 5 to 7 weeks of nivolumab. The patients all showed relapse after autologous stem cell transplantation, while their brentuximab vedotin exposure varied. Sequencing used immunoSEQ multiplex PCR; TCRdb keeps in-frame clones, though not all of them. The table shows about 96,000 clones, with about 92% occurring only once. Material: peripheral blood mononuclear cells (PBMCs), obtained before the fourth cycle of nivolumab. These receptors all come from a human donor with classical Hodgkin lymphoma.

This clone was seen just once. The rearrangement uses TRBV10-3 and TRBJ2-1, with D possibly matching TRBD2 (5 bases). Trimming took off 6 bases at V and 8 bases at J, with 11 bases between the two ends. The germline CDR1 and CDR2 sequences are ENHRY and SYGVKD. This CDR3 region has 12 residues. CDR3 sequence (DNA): TGTGCCATCAGCTACCTAGCCCATGAGCAGTTCTTC. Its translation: CAISYLAHEQFF.

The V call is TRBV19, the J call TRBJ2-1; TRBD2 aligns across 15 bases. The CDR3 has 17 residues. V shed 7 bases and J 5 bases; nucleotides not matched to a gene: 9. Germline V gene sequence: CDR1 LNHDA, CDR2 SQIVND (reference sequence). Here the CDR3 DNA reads TGTGCCAGTAACCCCGGGACTAGCGGGAGGACTAACAATGAGCAGTTCTTC. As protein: CASNPGTSGRTNNEQFF.

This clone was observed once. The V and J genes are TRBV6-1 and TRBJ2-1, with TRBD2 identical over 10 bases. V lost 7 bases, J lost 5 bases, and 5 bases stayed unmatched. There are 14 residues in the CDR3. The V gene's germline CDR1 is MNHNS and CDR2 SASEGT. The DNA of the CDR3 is TGTGCCAGCACCACTAGCGGGGCTGACAATGAGCAGTTCTTC. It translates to CASTTSGADNEQFF.

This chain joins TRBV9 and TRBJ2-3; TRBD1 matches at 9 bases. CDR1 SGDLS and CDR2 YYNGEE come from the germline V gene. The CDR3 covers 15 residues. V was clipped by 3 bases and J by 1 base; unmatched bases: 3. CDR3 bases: TGTGCCAGCAGCGAGTGGGACAGGGGCACAGATACGCAGTATTTT. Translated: CASSEWDRGTDTQYF.

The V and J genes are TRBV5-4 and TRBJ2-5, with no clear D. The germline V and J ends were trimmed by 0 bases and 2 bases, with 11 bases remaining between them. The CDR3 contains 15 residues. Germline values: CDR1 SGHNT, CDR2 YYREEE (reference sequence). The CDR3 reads CASSLVGRQQETQYF. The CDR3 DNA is TGTGCCAGCAGCTTGGTAGGCAGACAACAAGAGACCCAGTACTTC.

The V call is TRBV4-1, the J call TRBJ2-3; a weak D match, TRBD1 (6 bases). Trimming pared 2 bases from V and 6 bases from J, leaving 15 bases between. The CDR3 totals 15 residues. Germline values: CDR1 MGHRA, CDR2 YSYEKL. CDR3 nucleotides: TGCGCCAGCAGCCAAATACAGGGAACCCAGGATACGCAGTATTTT. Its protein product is CASSQIQGTQDTQYF.

The CDR3 region is CAVRRGTMTSGQYF. CDR3 in DNA: TGTGCCGTTAGGAGGGGGACTATGACGTCGGGGCAGTACTTC. The chain carries TRBV6-5 and TRBJ2-7, with D perhaps TRBD2 (7 bases). V dropped 11 bases and J dropped 9 bases, with 26 bases sitting between them. The length of the CDR3 is 14 residues. The germline V gene has CDR1 MNHEY and CDR2 SVGAGI.

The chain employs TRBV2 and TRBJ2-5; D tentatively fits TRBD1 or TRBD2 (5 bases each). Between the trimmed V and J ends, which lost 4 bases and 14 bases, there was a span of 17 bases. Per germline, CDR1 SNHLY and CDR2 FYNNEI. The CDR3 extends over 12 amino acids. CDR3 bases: TGTGCCAGCAGTGTTACCCGGGACGGCCCATACTTC. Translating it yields CASSVTRDGPYF.

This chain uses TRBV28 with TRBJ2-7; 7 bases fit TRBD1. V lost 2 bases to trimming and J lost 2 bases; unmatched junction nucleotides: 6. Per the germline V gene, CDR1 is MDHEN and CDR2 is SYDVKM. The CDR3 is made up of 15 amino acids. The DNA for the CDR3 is TGTGCCAGCAGTTTAGGAAGGACAGGCACCTACGAGCAGTACTTC. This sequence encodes CASSLGRTGTYEQYF. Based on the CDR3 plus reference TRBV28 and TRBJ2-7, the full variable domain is DVKVTQSSRYLVKRTGEKVFLECVQDMDHENMFWYRQDPGLGLRLIYFSYDVKMKEKGDIPEGYSVSREKKERFSLILESASTNQTSMYLCASSLGRTGTYEQYFGPGTRLTVT.

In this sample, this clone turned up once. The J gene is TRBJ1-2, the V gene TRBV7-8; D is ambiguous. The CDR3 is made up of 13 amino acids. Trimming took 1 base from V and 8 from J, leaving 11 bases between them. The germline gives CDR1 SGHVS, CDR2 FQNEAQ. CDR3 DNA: TGTGCCAGCAGCTTAGTAGGGAACGGAGGCTACACCTTC. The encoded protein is CASSLVGNGGYTF.

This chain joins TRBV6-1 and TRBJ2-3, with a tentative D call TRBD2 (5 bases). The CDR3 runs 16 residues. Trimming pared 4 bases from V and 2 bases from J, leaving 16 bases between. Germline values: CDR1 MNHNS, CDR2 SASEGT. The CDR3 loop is CASSGGSKPNTDTQYF. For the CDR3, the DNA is TGTGCCAGCAGTGGAGGGAGCAAGCCGAACACAGATACGCAGTATTTT.

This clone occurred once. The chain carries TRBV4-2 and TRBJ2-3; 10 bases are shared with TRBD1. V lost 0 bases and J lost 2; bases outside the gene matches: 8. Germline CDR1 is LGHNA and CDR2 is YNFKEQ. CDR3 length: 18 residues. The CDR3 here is CASSQDVGTGALTDTQYF. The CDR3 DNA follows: TGTGCCAGCAGCCAAGATGTCGGGACAGGGGCCCTCACAGATACGCAGTATTTT.

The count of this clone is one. The CDR3 spells CSVRAGTGANVLTF. The CDR3, as DNA: TGCAGCGTTCGGGCGGGGACCGGGGCCAACGTCCTGACTTTC. The chain joins TRBV29-1 to TRBJ2-6; D is perhaps TRBD2 (6 bases). Germline assignment: CDR1 SQVTM and CDR2 ANQGSEA. The length of the CDR3 is 14 residues. The V gene lost 5 bases and the J gene lost 4 bases, with 12 bases spanning the gap.

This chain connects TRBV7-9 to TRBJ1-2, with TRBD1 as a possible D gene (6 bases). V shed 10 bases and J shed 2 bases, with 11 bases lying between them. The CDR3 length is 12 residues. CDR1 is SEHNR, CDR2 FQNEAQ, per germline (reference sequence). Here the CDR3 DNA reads TGTGCCATCAATGGACAGAACTATGGCTACACCTTC. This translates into CAINGQNYGYTF.